This TCR beta chain stems from a study of control samples from healthy donors and cancer patients. V shed 6 bases and J shed 1 base, with 9 bases lying between them. There are 13 residues in the CDR3. Assay: immunoSEQ multiplex PCR; the TCRdb copy retains only in-frame clones and omits some. The table shows around 100,000 clones, with roughly 92% occurring only once. This chain uses TRBV12-3 or TRBV12-4 with TRBJ1-1, with D possibly matching TRBD1 (5 bases). Sequenced sample: blood. This clonotype originated in a human donor in good health. The donor label of this sample is uncertain. The CDR3 reads CASRPGQNTEAFF. The CDR3 region has the DNA TGTGCCAGCAGACCCGGACAGAACACTGAAGCTTTCTTT.